This passage covers 18 T cell receptor beta chains from one sample sequenced in a study of blood T cell repertoires in COVID-19. Sequencing was performed with immunoSEQ multiplex PCR; in TCRdb, only in-frame clones are kept and a portion is missing. The data contain about 310,000 clones, around 90% of them singletons. Sequencing was carried out using PBMCs or T cells enriched from blood (not recorded which). These receptors originate from a man aged 60 to 75 who had recovered from COVID-19.

The V call is TRBV4-1, the J call TRBJ2-2; a weak D match, TRBD1 (5 bases). Germline V lookup: CDR1 MGHRA, CDR2 YSYEKL. This CDR3 contains 15 residues. V was shortened by 2 bases and J by 9 bases, with 16 bases between the two germline ends. DNA of the CDR3: TGCGCCAGCAGCCAACCCCTGTGGGGCCCGCGGGAGCTGTTTTTT. Protein product: CASSQPLWGPRELFF.

This chain joins TRBV19 and TRBJ2-7, with 11 bases aligning to TRBD2. The J segment lost 5 bases and the V segment lost 5 bases, leaving 14 bases of the junction unmatched. Per germline, CDR1 LNHDA and CDR2 SQIVND (reference sequence). The CDR3 totals 17 residues. The CDR3 DNA reads as TGTGCCAGTAGTGTACGCGGGACTAGCGGAGCCCCCCACGAGCAGTACTTC. It translates to CASSVRGTSGAPHEQYF.

The chain links TRBV2 to TRBJ1-4, with 7 positions matching TRBD1. Germline CDR1 and CDR2: SNHLY and FYNNEI. Trimming at V came to 6 bases and at J to 7 bases, leaving 14 bases not matched to a gene. The CDR3 spans 16 residues. In DNA, the CDR3 is TGTGCCAGCAGACTCGACAGGTCCAGACAGGGTGAAAAACTGTTTTTT. Amino acid sequence: CASRLDRSRQGEKLFF.

This clone has just one count. J is TRBJ1-4 and V is TRBV7-9; TRBD1 aligns across 9 bases. The CDR3 has 14 residues. The V and J ends lost 7 bases and 6 bases, in that order; junction bases with no gene match: 6. Germline values: CDR1 SEHNR, CDR2 FQNEAQ (reference sequence). The DNA of the CDR3 is TGTGCCAGCACCGCCGGGACAGGGTATGAAAAACTGTTTTTT. Protein product: CASTAGTGYEKLFF. Using reference TRBV7-9 and TRBJ1-4 for the parts outside the CDR3, the full variable domain is DTGVSQNPRHKITKRGQNVTFRCDPISEHNRLYWYRQTLGQGPEFLTYFQNEAQLEKSRLLSDRFSAERPKGSFSTLEIQRTEQGDSAMYLCASTAGTGYEKLFFGSGTQLSVL.

The chain has TRBV6-5 and TRBJ1-1, with D perhaps TRBD1 (6 bases). CDR3 length: 15 amino acids. Germline values: CDR1 MNHEY, CDR2 SVGAGI. The V gene lost 7 bases and the J gene lost 1 base, with 16 bases spanning the gap. This CDR3 is CASTKGGRGNTEAFF. The CDR3 DNA reads TGTGCCAGCACCAAGGGTGGCAGGGGGAACACTGAAGCTTTCTTT.

V usage is TRBV28 and J usage is TRBJ2-3, with 9 bases fitting TRBD2. Germline CDR1 MDHEN, CDR2 SYDVKM. The V segment lost 7 bases and the J segment 9 bases; nucleotides outside the gene matches: 20. The CDR3 has 17 residues. The CDR3 here is CASTPLWVAGEKGTQYF. Written as DNA, the CDR3 is TGTGCCAGCACCCCGTTGTGGGTAGCGGGAGAAAAGGGCACGCAGTATTTT.

The V and J genes are TRBV7-2 and TRBJ1-5; 8 positions agree with TRBD1. The V and J ends lost 1 base and 6 bases, in that order; junction bases with no gene match: 5. The length of the CDR3 is 15 residues. Germline V gene data show CDR1 as SGHTA and CDR2 as FQGNSA. CDR3 sequence reads: CASSLGQGFGQPQHF. The CDR3 nucleotides are TGTGCCAGCAGCTTAGGACAGGGGTTCGGTCAGCCCCAGCATTTT.

This sequence joins TRBV2 and TRBJ1-5; the D is unclear. CDR3 length: 13 residues. Germline values: CDR1 SNHLY, CDR2 FYNNEI. V was shortened by 5 bases and J by 10 bases, with 15 bases between the two germline ends. The CDR3 DNA is TGTGCCAGCAGTACGGAGAAGCCCGGCCCCCAGCATTTT. Protein sequence: CASSTEKPGPQHF.

The chain couples TRBV25-1 to TRBJ2-2; 7 bases agree with TRBD1. V shed 0 bases, J shed 0 bases, and the junction held 4 bases outside the gene matches. CDR1 and CDR2 from the germline V gene are MGHDK and SYGVNS. This CDR3 is 17 amino acids long. CDR3 DNA: TGTGCCAGCAGTGAATATGGGGACAGCACGAACACCGGGGAGCTGTTTTTT. This encodes CASSEYGDSTNTGELFF.

This chain connects TRBV7-9 to TRBJ2-7, with 14 bases identical to TRBD2. Trimming took 1 base from V and 12 from J; bases not matched to a gene: 17. CDR1 is SEHNR and CDR2 is FQNEAQ in the germline V gene (reference sequence). There are 18 residues in the CDR3. DNA for the CDR3: TGTGCCAGCAGCTTAGGAGGCGGGACTAGCGGGGGCGACAGACTTTTGTACTTC. It codes for CASSLGGGTSGGDRLLYF. Drawing the rest from reference TRBV7-9 and TRBJ2-7, the complete variable domain is DTGVSQNPRHKITKRGQNVTFRCDPISEHNRLYWYRQTLGQGPEFLTYFQNEAQLEKSRLLSDRFSAERPKGSFSTLEIQRTEQGDSAMYLCASSLGGGTSGGDRLLYFGPGTRLTVT.

As DNA, the CDR3 is TGTGCCAGCAGCCGATCTAGATCCGAGCAGTACTTC. The encoded protein is CASSRSRSEQYF. The chain carries TRBV5-8 and TRBJ2-7; D remains ambiguous. The CDR3 runs to 12 residues. Germline loops: CDR1 SGHTS, CDR2 YDEGEE. Trimming shortened V by 4 bases and J by 6 bases, and 11 bases separated the two germline ends.

This chain joins TRBV7-2 and TRBJ2-3; D is possibly TRBD2 (6 bases). The CDR3 consists of 13 residues. V lost 5 bases to trimming and J lost 3 bases, with 9 bases between them. In germline, CDR1 is SGHTA, CDR2 FQGNSA. CDR3 nucleotide sequence: TGTGCCAGCAGCGTGCGGGATACAGATACGCAGTATTTT. Protein product: CASSVRDTDTQYF.

V and J are TRBV7-2 and TRBJ2-7; 7 bases align to TRBD2. This CDR3 spans 14 amino acids. Germline CDR1 SGHTA, CDR2 FQGNSA. The ends lost 3 bases at V and 2 bases at J; junction bases unmatched: 4. CDR3: CASSLGRGTYEQYF. DNA for the CDR3: TGTGCCAGCAGCTTGGGGCGGGGGACCTACGAGCAGTACTTC.

The V gene is TRBV12-2, the J gene TRBJ1-2; TRBD1, the table's D call, was not compared with the DNA. TRBV12-2 is a pseudogene segment. The CDR3 extends over 15 amino acids. In DNA, the CDR3 is TGTGCAAGTCGCTTAAGGGGCAGGGACAGGTATGGCTACACCTTC. It translates to CASRLRGRDRYGYTF.

The chain links TRBV18 to TRBJ2-5, with 10 bases fitting TRBD1. The J segment lost 4 bases and the V segment lost 3 bases, leaving 8 bases of the junction unmatched. Germline CDR1 and CDR2: KGHSH and LQKENI. The CDR3 runs 16 residues. CDR3 DNA: TGTGCCAGCTCACCTGCCGGGACAGGGGTGGGAGAGACCCAGTACTTC. As protein: CASSPAGTGVGETQYF.

This clone was seen more than once but under ten times. This chain links TRBV5-8 with TRBJ2-7; D gene ambiguous. Trimming took 4 bases from V and 5 from J, leaving 19 bases between them. The CDR3 contains 15 residues. Germline V gene lookup returns CDR1 SGHTS and CDR2 YDEGEE. The CDR3: CASSRVGPSIDEQYF. The CDR3 bases are TGTGCCAGCAGCCGCGTGGGTCCTAGTATCGACGAGCAGTACTTC.

This rearrangement joins TRBV3-1 (or the pseudogene TRBV3-2) to TRBJ1-4; 8 nucleotides agree with TRBD1. The CDR3 runs 21 residues. Germline loops: CDR1 LGHDT, CDR2 YNNKEL (reference sequence). V lost 1 base and J lost 2; bases outside the gene matches: 18. This CDR3 is CASSQGIPRTGFRKTNEKLFF. CDR3 coding DNA: TGTGCCAGCAGCCAAGGAATTCCGCGGACAGGGTTTCGGAAGACTAATGAAAAACTGTTTTTT.

The chain combines TRBV5-5 with TRBJ1-6, with unresolved D. Deletions cut 2 bases from V and 10 bases from J, with 7 bases between. Germline V gene lookup returns CDR1 SGHKS and CDR2 YYEKEE (reference sequence). The CDR3 loop spans 12 amino acids. CDR3 loop: CASSFLGSPLHF. CDR3 sequence (DNA): TGTGCCAGCAGCTTCCTGGGCTCACCCCTCCACTTT.